The clone carrying this TCR beta chain was observed once. Antigen: not known. This record comes from a study of T cell repertoires in cytomegalovirus infection. Overall study: Public TCR beta signatures indicated both CMV infection and matching HLA type. Whole-study findings and limits: The ex vivo response was dominated by HLA-C-restricted CMV-specific TCR beta clonotypes. Identification of carriers of CMV plus the relevant HLA was performed using cumulative public TCR beta family frequency.

TCRdb analysed the reads with MiXCR anew, one entry per CDR3 protein. The repertoire consists of about 180,000 distinct CDR3 sequences, with roughly 14% occurring once and the leading ten covering roughly 30%. The V end lost 6 bases, the J end lost 2 bases, and 14 bases lay between the germline ends. The CDR3 length is 13 residues. The germline V gene has CDR1 SQVTM and CDR2 ANQGSEA. This chain connects TRBV29-1 to TRBJ2-7; TRBD1 might be the D (8 bases). The sequence was obtained from a human donor in good health (CMV status not recorded). Some clones in this sample may be carry-over from other donors' samples. The specimen sequenced was PBMCs. The CDR3 protein is CSVQGGVTYEQYF. In DNA, the CDR3 is TGCAGCGTACAGGGGGGGGTCACCTACGAGCAGTACTTC.